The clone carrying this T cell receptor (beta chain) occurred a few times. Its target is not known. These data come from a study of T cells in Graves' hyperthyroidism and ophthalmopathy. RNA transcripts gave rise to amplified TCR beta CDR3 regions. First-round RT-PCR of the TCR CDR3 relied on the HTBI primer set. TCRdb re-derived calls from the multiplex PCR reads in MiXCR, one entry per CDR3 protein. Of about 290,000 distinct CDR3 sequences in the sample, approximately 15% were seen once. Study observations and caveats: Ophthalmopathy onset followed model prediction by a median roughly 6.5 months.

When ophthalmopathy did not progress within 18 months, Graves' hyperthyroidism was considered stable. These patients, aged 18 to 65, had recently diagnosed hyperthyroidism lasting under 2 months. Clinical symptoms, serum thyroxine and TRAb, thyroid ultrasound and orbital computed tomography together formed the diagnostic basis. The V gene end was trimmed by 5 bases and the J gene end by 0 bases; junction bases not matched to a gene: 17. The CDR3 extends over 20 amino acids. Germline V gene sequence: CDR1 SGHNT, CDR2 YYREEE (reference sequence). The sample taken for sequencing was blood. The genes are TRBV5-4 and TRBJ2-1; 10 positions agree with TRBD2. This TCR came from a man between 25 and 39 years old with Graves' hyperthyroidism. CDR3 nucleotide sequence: TGTGCCAGCAGAAAAGGACTAGCGGATCACTCCCGAAGCTCCTACAATGAGCAGTTCTTC. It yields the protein CASRKGLADHSRSSYNEQFF.